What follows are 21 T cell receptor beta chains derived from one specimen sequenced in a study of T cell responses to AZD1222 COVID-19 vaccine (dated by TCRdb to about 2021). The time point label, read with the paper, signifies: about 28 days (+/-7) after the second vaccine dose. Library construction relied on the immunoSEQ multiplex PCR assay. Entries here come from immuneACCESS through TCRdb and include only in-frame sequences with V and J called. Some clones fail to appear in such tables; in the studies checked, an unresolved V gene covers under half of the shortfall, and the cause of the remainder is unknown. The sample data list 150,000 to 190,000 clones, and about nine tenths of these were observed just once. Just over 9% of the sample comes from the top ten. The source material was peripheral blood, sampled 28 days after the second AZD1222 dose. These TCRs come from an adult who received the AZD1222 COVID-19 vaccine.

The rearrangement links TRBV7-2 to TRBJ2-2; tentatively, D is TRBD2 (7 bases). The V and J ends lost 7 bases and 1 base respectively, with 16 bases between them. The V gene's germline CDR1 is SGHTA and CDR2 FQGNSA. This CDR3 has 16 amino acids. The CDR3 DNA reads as TGTGCCAGCATCCCGAGGGGGGGAAGGAACACCGGGGAGCTGTTTTTT. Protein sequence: CASIPRGGRNTGELFF. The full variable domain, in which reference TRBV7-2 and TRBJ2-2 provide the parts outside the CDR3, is GAGVSQSPSNKVTEKGKDVELRCDPISGHTALYWYRQSLGQGLEFLIYFQGNSAPDKSGLPSDRFSAERTGGSVSTLTIQRTQQEDSAVYLCASIPRGGRNTGELFFGEGSRLTVL.

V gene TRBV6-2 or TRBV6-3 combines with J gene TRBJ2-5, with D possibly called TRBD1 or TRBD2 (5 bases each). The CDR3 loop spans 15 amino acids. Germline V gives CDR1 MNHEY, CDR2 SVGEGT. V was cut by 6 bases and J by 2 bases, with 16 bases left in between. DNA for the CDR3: TGTGCCAGCAGCTTCCAGGGTGGGGGACAAGAGACCCAGTACTTC. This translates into CASSFQGGGQETQYF.

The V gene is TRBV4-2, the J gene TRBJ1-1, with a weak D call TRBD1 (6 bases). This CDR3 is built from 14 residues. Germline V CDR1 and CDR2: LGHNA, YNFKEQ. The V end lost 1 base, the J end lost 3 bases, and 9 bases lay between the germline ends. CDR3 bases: TGTGCCAGCAGCCAAGGAGGGGGGCACACTGAAGCTTTCTTT. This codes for CASSQGGGHTEAFF.

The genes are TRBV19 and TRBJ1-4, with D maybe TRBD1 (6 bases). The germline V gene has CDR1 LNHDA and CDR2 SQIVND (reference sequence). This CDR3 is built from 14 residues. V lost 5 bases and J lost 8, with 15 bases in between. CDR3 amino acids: CASSPQGRLEKLFF. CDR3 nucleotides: TGTGCCAGTAGTCCACAGGGACGACTCGAAAAACTGTTTTTT.

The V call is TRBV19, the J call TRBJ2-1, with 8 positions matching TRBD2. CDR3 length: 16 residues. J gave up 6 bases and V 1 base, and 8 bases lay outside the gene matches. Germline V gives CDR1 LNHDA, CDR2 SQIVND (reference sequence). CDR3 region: CASSIGGAGVFNEQFF. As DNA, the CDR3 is TGTGCCAGTAGTATAGGGGGAGCGGGAGTGTTCAATGAGCAGTTCTTC.

Written as DNA, the CDR3 is TGTGCCAGCAGCCAAGCGGGCCTAGCGGGAGAAGAGCAGTTCTTC. This translates into CASSQAGLAGEEQFF. This chain joins TRBV3-1 (or the pseudogene TRBV3-2) and TRBJ2-1; 10 positions agree with TRBD2. Germline V CDR1 and CDR2: LGHDT, YNNKEL (reference sequence). CDR3 size: 15 residues. Trimming cost V 1 base and J 10 bases; bases outside gene matches: 7.

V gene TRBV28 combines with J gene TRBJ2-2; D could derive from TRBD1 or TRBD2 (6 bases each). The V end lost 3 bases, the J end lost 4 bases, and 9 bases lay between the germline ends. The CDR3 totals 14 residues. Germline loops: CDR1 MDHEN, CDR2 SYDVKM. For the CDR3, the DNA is TGTGCCAGCAGTTTTGGGGGGCTCACCGGGGAGCTGTTTTTT. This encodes CASSFGGLTGELFF.

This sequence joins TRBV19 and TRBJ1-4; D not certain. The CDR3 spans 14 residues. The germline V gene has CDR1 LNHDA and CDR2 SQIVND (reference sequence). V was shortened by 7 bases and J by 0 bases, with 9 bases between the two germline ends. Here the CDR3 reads CASKRIATNEKLFF. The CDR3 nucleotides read TGTGCCAGTAAAAGAATTGCAACTAATGAAAAACTGTTTTTT.

The CDR3 loop is CASSPIRGQNTEAFF. The DNA for the CDR3 is TGTGCCAGCAGCCCTATCAGGGGGCAGAACACTGAAGCTTTCTTT. V is TRBV11-2 and J is TRBJ1-1; the match to TRBD1 covers 8 bases. This CDR3 region has 15 residues. The V segment lost 5 bases and the J segment 1 base; nucleotides outside the gene matches: 6. Germline V lookup: CDR1 SGHAT, CDR2 FQNNGV.

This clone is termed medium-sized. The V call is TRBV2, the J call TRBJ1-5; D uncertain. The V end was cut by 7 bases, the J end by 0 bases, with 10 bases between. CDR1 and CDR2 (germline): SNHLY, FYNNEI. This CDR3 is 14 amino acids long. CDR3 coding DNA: TGTGCCAGCACGGGCTCGTATAGCAATCAGCCCCAGCATTTT. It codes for CASTGSYSNQPQHF. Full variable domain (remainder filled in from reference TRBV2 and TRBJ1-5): EPEVTQTPSHQVTQMGQEVILRCVPISNHLYFYWYRQILGQKVEFLVSFYNNEISEKSEIFDDQFSVERPDGSNFTLKIRSTKLEDSAMYFCASTGSYSNQPQHFGDGTRLSIL.

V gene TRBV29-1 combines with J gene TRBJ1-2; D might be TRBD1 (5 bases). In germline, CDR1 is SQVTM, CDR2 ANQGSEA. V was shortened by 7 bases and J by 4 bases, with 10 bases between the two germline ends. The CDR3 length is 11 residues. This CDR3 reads CSDGGGYGYTF. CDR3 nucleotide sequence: TGCAGCGATGGGGGGGGCTATGGCTACACCTTC.

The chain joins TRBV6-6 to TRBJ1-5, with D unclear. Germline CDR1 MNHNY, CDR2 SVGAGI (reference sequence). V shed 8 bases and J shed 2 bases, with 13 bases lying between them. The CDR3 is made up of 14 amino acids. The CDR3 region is CASLPMWGNQPQHF. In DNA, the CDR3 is TGTGCCAGCCTCCCCATGTGGGGCAATCAGCCCCAGCATTTT.

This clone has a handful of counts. CDR3 residues: CASSSEAGSGNTIYF. The CDR3 DNA sequence: TGCGCCAGCAGCTCCGAGGCGGGGTCTGGAAACACCATATATTTT. V gene TRBV5-1 combines with J gene TRBJ1-3, with D unclear. V shed 3 bases and J shed 1 base, with 11 bases lying between them. The CDR3 is 15 residues long. CDR1 is SGHRS and CDR2 is YFSETQ in the germline V gene.

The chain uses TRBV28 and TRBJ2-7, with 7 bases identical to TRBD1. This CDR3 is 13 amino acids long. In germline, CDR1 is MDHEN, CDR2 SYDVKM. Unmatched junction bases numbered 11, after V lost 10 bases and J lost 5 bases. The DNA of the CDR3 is TGTGCCACCAAAAAACAGGGGCGCAACGAGCAGTACTTC. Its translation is CATKKQGRNEQYF.

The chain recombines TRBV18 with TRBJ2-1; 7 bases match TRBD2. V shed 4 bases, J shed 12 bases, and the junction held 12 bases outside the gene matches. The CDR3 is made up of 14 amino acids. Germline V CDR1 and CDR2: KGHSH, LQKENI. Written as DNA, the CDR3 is TGTGCCAGCTCACTTGGACTAGGGGCCGATGCGCAGTTCTTC. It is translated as CASSLGLGADAQFF. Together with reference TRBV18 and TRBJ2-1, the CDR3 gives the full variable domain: NAGVMQNPRHLVRRRGQEARLRCSPMKGHSHVYWYRQLPEEGLKFMVYLQKENIIDESGMPKERFSAEFPKEGPSILRIQQVVRGDSAAYFCASSLGLGADAQFFGPGTRLTVL.

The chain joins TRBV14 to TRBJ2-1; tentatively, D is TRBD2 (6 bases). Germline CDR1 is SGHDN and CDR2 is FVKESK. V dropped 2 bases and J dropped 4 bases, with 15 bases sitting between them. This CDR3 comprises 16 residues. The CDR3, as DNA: TGTGCCAGCAGCCAAAGAGTCCTAGCGTTATACAATGAGCAGTTCTTC. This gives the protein CASSQRVLALYNEQFF.

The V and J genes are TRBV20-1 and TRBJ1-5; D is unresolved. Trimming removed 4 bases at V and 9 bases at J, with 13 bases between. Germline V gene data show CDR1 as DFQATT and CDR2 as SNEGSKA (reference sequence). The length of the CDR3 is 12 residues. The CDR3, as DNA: TGCAGTGCTATTGACGGTCCAGGGCCCCAGCATTTT. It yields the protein CSAIDGPGPQHF.

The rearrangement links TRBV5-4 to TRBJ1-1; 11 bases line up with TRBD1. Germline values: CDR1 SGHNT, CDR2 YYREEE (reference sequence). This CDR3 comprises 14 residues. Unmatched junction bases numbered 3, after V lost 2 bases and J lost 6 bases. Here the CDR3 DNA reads TGTGCCAGCAGCTTACCGGGACAGGGGGCTGAAGCTTTCTTT. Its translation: CASSLPGQGAEAFF.

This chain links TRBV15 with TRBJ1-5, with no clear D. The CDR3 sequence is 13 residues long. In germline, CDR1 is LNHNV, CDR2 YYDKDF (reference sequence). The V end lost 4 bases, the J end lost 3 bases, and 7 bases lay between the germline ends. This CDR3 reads CATSTKNNQPQHF. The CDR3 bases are TGTGCCACCAGCACCAAGAACAATCAGCCCCAGCATTTT.

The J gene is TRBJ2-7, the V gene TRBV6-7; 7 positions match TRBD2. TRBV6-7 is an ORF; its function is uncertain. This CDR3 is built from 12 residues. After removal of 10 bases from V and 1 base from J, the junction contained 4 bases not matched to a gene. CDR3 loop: CAMGTTSYEQYF. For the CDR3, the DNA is TGTGCCATGGGGACTACTTCCTACGAGCAGTACTTC.

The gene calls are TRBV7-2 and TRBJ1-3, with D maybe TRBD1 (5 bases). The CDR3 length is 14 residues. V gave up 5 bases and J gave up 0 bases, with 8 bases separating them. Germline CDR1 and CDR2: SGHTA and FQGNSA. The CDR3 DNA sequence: TGTGCCAGCAGCCAGGGCTTCTCTGGAAACACCATATATTTT. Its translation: CASSQGFSGNTIYF.